This T cell receptor beta chain is from a study of T cell responses to AZD1222 COVID-19 vaccine. The germline V gene has CDR1 MGHRA and CDR2 YSYEKL. The CDR3 runs 12 residues. Trimming took 5 bases from V and 5 from J, leaving 9 bases between them. In the case of this clone: Its antigen is unknown.

Repertoires were generated with immunoSEQ multiplex PCR, while TCRdb's copy carries only in-frame clones and drops some. The repertoire holds approximately 84,000 clones, with 75% to 90% as singletons. Broader study findings: Targeting of unmutated variant regions was reportedly seen in nearly half of spike-specific TCRs. The donors showed a predominance of white British ancestry and of females, with possible underestimation of clonal diversity. Sampled repertoires all dated from after the peak T cell response. Spike regions recognized by vaccine-associated CD4 TCRs spanned the protein, led by 160-218 and 743-854.

The TCR originated in an adult who received the AZD1222 COVID-19 vaccine. The sample was peripheral blood, taken 28 days after the second AZD1222 dose. V gene TRBV4-1 combines with J gene TRBJ2-5; D ambiguous. The CDR3: CASSYHGETQYF. The CDR3, as DNA: TGCGCCAGCAGCTACCACGGGGAGACCCAGTACTTC.